Listed below are T cell receptor beta chains from one sample, sequenced in a study of blood T cell repertoires in COVID-19. Profiling relied on immunoSEQ multiplex PCR, and the TCRdb table lists in-frame clones only, not all of them. The sample has about 270,000 clones, 81% seen once. The specimen was peripheral blood. These receptors were obtained from a woman in her sixties or seventies with active or convalescent COVID-19. Each CDR3 is given with its conserved first and last residue. A D gene is named only where the DNA matches it firmly. Size is stated for part of the rows, as once, few or many counts, or as a class when the clone is expanded.

>TRBV2|-|-|TRBJ1-5
CASSEALRGANQPQHF
TGTGCCAGCAGTGAAGCGCTTCGGGGGGCCAATCAGCCCCAGCATTTT
>TRBV28|-|-|TRBJ1-3
CASSWLGISGNTIYF
TGTGCCAGCAGTTGGCTCGGGATCTCTGGAAACACCATATATTTT
>TRBV4-2|-|-|TRBJ2-7
CASSNNQADNHLYF
TGTGCCAGCAGCAACAACCAAGCTGACAATCACCTATACTTC
>TRBV20-1|TRBD2|-|TRBJ2-3
CSASVGGTDTQYF
TGCAGTGCTAGTGTGGGGGGGACAGATACGCAGTATTTT
>TRBV4-2|TRBD2|-|TRBJ2-5
CASSARAGRWQETQYF
TGTGCCAGCAGCGCCCGAGCGGGGAGGTGGCAAGAGACCCAGTACTTC
>TRBV5-6|TRBD2|-|TRBJ2-5
CASSWGLNSGETQYF
TGTGCCAGCAGCTGGGGACTAAATTCGGGGGAGACCCAGTACTTC
>TRBV6-5|-|-|TRBJ1-2
CASSQTGNYGYTF
TGTGCCAGCAGTCAGACAGGAAACTATGGCTACACCTTC
>TRBV2|-|-|TRBJ2-7
CATGRRGGTHYEQYF
TGTGCCACCGGCCGAAGGGGGGGGACCCACTACGAGCAGTACTTC
>TRBV7-9|-|-|TRBJ2-1
CASSLDVQEQFF
TGTGCCAGCAGCTTAGATGTACAAGAGCAGTTCTTC
>TRBV18|-|-|TRBJ2-6
CASSGGPGANVLTF
TGTGCCAGCTCAGGAGGTCCTGGGGCCAACGTCCTGACTTTC
>TRBV5-1|TRBD1|-|TRBJ1-2
CASSQTGNGYTF
TGCGCCAGCAGCCAGACAGGGAATGGCTACACCTTC
>TRBV10-2|TRBD1|-|TRBJ2-7
CASSESGQNPYEQYF
TGCGCCAGCAGTGAGTCGGGACAGAACCCCTACGAGCAGTACTTC
>TRBV6-6|TRBD1|once|TRBJ1-2
CASSSLAGTEDGYTF
TGTGCCAGCAGTTCGCTTGCCGGGACAGAGGATGGCTACACCTTC
>TRBV5-1|-|-|TRBJ1-1
CASSLSGMNTEAFF
TGCGCCAGCAGCTTGAGCGGCATGAACACTGAAGCTTTCTTT
>TRBV6-5|-|-|TRBJ1-1
CASSYSTRGRTEAFF
TGTGCCAGCAGTTACTCGACCAGAGGGAGGACTGAAGCTTTCTTT
>TRBV7-8|-|-|TRBJ2-7
CASSLAGRTYEQYF
TGTGCCAGCAGCTTAGCGGGGCGTACCTACGAGCAGTACTTC
>TRBV19|TRBD1|once|TRBJ2-1
CATRRDSGVGEQFF
TGTGCCACAAGAAGGGACAGCGGCGTCGGGGAGCAGTTCTTC
>TRBV19|TRBD1|-|TRBJ1-5
CASSITGGGQPQHF
TGTGCCAGTAGTATAACAGGGGGCGGTCAGCCCCAGCATTTT
>TRBV14|TRBD1|-|TRBJ2-7
CASSQVAGTAPYEQYF
TGTGCCAGCAGCCAAGTTGCCGGGACAGCACCCTACGAGCAGTACTTC
>TRBV28|TRBD1|-|TRBJ1-5
CASGQLPGQGILTSSNQPQHF
TGTGCCAGCGGGCAACTACCGGGACAGGGGATACTTACTTCTAGCAATCAGCCCCAGCATTTT
>TRBV3-1/TRBV3-2|-|-|TRBJ2-5
CASSPIEETQYF
TGTGCCAGCAGCCCCATAGAAGAGACCCAGTACTTC
>TRBV10-3|-|-|TRBJ2-5
CAISESIGETQYF
TGTGCCATCAGTGAGTCGATCGGAGAGACCCAGTACTTC
>TRBV7-2|-|-|TRBJ2-5
CASSLRGAETQYF
TGTGCCAGCAGCTTACGGGGAGCGGAGACCCAGTACTTC
>TRBV6-1|-|-|TRBJ2-7
CASSEQPLSSYEQYF
TGTGCCAGCAGTGAACAACCGTTGAGCTCCTACGAGCAGTACTTC
>TRBV18|TRBD1|-|TRBJ2-7
CASSPPRGNYEQYF
TGTGCCAGCTCACCTCCCAGGGGGAACTACGAGCAGTACTTC
>TRBV12-3/TRBV12-4|-|few|TRBJ1-1
CASSSTGSEAFF
TGTGCCAGCAGTTCAACAGGGTCTGAAGCTTTCTTT
>TRBV5-6|-|few|TRBJ2-1
CASSLEWSSAFYNEQFF
TGTGCCAGCAGCTTGGAGTGGTCTAGCGCTTTCTACAATGAGCAGTTCTTC
>TRBV5-6|TRBD1|-|TRBJ2-3
CASSNRDRATHTQYF
TGTGCCAGCAGCAACCGGGACAGGGCCACCCATACGCAGTATTTT
>TRBV3-1/TRBV3-2|-|few|TRBJ2-1
CASSLESSQFF
TGTGCCAGCAGCCTTGAGAGCTCGCAGTTCTTC
>TRBV7-2|TRBD2|-|TRBJ2-1
CASSLYPAGGDEQFF
TGTGCCAGCAGCTTATATCCAGCGGGGGGGGATGAGCAGTTCTTC
>TRBV20-1|TRBD2|-|TRBJ2-1
CSASRWGGNEQFF
TGCAGTGCTAGTCGATGGGGGGGCAATGAGCAGTTCTTC
>TRBV6-5|TRBD2|-|TRBJ2-5
CASKRGPQETQYF
TGTGCCAGCAAGCGGGGGCCGCAAGAGACCCAGTACTTC
>TRBV5-1|TRBD2|-|TRBJ2-3
CASSHGLAGGITDTQYF
TGCGCCAGCAGCCACGGACTAGCGGGGGGGATCACAGATACGCAGTATTTT